This T cell receptor beta chain originates from a study of cytomegalovirus exposure and HLA in healthy donors. V was pared by 3 bases and J by 3 bases, with 12 bases between. Germline V gene data show CDR1 as SEHNR and CDR2 as FQNEAQ (reference sequence). The CDR3 runs 15 residues. Both 60 Vbeta primers and 13 Jbeta primers went into the PCR. The protocol was immunoSEQ multiplex PCR, while the TCRdb copy is restricted to in-frame clones and leaves out a portion. Of some 140,000 clones listed, just under 80% are singletons. The specimen was PBMCs. The genes are TRBV7-9 and TRBJ2-1, with unresolved D. This clonotype was sampled from a woman aged 18-29 years in good health and CMV-seronegative. The CDR3 DNA follows: TGTGCCAGCAGCTTTCCCTCCTCTAGCTACAATGAGCAGTTCTTC. This translates into CASSFPSSSYNEQFF.